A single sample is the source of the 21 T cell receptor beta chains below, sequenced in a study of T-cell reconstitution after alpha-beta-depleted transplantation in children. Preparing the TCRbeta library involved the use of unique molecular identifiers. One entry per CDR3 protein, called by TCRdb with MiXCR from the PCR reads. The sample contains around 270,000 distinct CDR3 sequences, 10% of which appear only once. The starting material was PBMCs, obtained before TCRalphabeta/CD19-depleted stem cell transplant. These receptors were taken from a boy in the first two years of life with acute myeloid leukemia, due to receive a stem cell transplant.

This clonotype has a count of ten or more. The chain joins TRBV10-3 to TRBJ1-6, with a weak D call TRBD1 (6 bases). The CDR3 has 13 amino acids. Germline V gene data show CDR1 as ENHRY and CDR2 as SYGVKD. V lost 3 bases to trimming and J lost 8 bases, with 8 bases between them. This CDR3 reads CAISDRGDSPLHF. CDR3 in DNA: TGTGCCATCAGTGACAGGGGAGATTCACCCCTCCACTTT.

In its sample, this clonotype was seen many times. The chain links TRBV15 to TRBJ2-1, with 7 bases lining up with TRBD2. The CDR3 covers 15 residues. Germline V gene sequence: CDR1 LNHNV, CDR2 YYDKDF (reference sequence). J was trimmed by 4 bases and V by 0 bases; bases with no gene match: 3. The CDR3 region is CATSREVGGYNEQFF. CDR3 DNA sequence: TGTGCCACCAGCAGAGAGGTCGGGGGGTACAATGAGCAGTTCTTC.

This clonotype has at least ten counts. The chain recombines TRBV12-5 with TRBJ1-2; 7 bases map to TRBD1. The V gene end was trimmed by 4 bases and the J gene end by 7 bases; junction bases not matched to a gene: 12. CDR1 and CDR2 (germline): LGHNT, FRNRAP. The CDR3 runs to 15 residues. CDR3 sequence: CASGWDSSPIGGYTF. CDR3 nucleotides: TGTGCTAGTGGTTGGGACAGTTCACCCATTGGTGGCTACACCTTC.

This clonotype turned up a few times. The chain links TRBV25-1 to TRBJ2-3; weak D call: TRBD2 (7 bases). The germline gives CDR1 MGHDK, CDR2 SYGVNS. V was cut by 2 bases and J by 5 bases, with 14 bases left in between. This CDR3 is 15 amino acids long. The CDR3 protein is CASSEGGGPGDTQYF. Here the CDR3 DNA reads TGTGCCAGCAGTGAAGGGGGGGGGCCGGGAGATACGCAGTATTTT.

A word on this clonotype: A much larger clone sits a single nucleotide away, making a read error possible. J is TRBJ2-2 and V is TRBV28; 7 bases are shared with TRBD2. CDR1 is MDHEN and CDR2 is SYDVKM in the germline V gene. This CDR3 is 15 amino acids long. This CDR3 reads CASISPGLPTGDLFF. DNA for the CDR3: TGTGCCAGCATTTCCCCGGGACTACCCACCGGGGACCTGTTTTTT.

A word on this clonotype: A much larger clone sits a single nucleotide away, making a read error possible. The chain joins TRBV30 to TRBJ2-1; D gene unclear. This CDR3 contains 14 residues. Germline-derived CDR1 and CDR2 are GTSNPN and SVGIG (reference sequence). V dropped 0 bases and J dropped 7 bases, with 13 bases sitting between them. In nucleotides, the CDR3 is TGTGCCTGGAGTGTATTGGCTATCGGGAATGAGCAGTTCTTC. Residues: CAWSVLAIGNEQFF.

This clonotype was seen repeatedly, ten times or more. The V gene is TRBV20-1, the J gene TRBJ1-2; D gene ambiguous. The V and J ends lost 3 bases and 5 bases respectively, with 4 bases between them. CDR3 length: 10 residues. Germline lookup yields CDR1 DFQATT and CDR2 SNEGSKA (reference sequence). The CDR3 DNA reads TGCAGTGCTAGGGGATATGGCTACACCTTC. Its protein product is CSARGYGYTF.

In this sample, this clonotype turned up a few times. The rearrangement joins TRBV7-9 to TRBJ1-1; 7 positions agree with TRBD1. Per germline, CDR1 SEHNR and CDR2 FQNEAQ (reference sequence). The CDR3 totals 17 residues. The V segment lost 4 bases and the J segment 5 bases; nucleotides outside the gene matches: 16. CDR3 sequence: CASSSQGSGRIRTEAFF. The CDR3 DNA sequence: TGTGCCAGCAGCTCACAGGGGTCGGGAAGGATTCGGACTGAAGCTTTCTTT.

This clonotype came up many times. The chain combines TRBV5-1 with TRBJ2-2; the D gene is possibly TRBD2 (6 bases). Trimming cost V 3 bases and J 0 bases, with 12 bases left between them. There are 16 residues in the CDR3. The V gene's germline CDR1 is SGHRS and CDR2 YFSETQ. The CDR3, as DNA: TGCGCCAGCAGCTCTGGGGGGTTCGCGAACACCGGGGAGCTGTTTTTT. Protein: CASSSGGFANTGELFF.

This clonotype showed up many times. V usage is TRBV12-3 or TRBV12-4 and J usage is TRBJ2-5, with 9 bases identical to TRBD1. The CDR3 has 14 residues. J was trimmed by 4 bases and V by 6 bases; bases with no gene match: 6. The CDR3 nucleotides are TGTGCCAGCAGGGGGACAGGGCGGAGAGAGACCCAGTACTTC. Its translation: CASRGTGRRETQYF.

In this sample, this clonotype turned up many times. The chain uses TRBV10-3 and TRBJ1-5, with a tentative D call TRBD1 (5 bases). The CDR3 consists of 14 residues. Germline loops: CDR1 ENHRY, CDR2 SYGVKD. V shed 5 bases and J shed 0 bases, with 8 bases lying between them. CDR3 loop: CAISRDPSNQPQHF. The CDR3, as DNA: TGTGCCATCAGTCGGGACCCTAGCAATCAGCCCCAGCATTTT.

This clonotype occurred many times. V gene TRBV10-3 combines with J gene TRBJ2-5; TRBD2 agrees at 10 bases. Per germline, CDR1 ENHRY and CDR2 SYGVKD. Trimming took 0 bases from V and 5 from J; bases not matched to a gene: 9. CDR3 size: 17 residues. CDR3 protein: CAISESILAGAFETQYF. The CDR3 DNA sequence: TGTGCCATCAGTGAGTCTATTCTAGCGGGAGCTTTTGAGACCCAGTACTTC.

The CDR3 loop is CASSISLAGIYEQYF. CDR3 coding DNA: TGTGCCAGTAGTATATCACTAGCGGGGATCTACGAGCAGTACTTC. This sequence joins TRBV19 and TRBJ2-7; TRBD2 matches 10 bases. This CDR3 comprises 15 residues. Trimming took 2 bases from V and 3 from J; bases not matched to a gene: 4. Germline CDR1 is LNHDA and CDR2 is SQIVND (reference sequence).

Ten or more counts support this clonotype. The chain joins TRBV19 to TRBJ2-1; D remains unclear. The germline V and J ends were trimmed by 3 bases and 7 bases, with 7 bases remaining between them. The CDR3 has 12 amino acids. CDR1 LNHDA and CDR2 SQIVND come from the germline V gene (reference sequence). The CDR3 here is CASSIPRNEQFF. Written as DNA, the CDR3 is TGTGCCAGTAGTATCCCTAGAAATGAGCAGTTCTTC. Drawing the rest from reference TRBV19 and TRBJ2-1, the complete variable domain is DGGITQSPKYLFRKEGQNVTLSCEQNLNHDAMYWYRQDPGQGLRLIYYSQIVNDFQKGDIAEGYSVSREKKESFPLTVTSAQKNPTAFYLCASSIPRNEQFFGPGTRLTVL.

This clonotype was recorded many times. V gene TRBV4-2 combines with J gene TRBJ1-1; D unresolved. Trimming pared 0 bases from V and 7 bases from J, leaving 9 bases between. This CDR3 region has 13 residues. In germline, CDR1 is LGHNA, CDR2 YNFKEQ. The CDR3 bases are TGTGCCAGCAGCCAAGAAGACAAAAATGAAGCTTTCTTT. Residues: CASSQEDKNEAFF.

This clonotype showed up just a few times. The CDR3 loop is CASSLGLAGIPYEQYF. Here the CDR3 DNA reads TGTGCCAGCAGCTTAGGACTAGCGGGCATACCCTACGAGCAGTACTTC. The chain employs TRBV7-2 and TRBJ2-7, with 10 bases fitting TRBD2. Germline V gene data show CDR1 as SGHTA and CDR2 as FQGNSA. This CDR3 is built from 16 residues. V was clipped by 1 base and J by 2 bases; unmatched bases: 5.

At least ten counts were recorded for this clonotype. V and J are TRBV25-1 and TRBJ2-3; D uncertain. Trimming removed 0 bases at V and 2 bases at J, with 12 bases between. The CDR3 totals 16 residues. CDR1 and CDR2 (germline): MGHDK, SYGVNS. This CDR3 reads CASSEYFPLNTDTQYF. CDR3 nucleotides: TGTGCCAGCAGTGAATATTTTCCTCTAAACACAGATACGCAGTATTTT.

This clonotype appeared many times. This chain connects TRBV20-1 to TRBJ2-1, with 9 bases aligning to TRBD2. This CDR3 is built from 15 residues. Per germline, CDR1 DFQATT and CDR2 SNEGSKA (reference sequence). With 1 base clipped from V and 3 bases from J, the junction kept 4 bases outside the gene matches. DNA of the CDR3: TGCAGTGCTAGAGGAGTTAGCGGGAGCTACAATGAGCAGTTCTTC. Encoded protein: CSARGVSGSYNEQFF.

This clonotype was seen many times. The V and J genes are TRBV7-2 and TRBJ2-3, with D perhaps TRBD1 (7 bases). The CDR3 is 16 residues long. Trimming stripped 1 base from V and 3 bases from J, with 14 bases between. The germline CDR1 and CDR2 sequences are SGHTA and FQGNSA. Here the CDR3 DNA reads TGTGCCAGCAGCTTAGGGCCAGGGGGGTATACAGATACGCAGTATTTT. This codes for CASSLGPGGYTDTQYF.

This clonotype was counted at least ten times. The CDR3 protein is CSATTSGLTYEQYF. CDR3 in DNA: TGCAGTGCAACGACTAGCGGACTTACCTACGAGCAGTACTTC. The chain combines TRBV20-1 with TRBJ2-7, with 9 bases aligning to TRBD2. The CDR3 loop spans 14 amino acids. J was trimmed by 2 bases and V by 6 bases; bases with no gene match: 8. The V gene's germline CDR1 is DFQATT and CDR2 SNEGSKA (reference sequence).

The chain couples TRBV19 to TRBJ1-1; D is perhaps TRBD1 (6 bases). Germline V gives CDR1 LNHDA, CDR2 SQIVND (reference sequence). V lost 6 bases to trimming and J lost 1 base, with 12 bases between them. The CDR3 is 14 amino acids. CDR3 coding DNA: TGTGCCAGTAGGCCGACAGGAGCGAACACTGAAGCTTTCTTT. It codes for CASRPTGANTEAFF.